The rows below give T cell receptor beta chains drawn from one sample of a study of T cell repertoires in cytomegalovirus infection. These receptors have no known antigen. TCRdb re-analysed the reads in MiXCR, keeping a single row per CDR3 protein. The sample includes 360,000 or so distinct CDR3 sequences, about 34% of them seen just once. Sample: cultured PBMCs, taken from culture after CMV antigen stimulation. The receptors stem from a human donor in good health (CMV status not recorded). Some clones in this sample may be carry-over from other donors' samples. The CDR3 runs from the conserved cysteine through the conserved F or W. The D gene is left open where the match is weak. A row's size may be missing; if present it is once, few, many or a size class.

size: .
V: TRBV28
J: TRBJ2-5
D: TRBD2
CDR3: CASSQSSGRAGETQYF
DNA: TGTGCCAGCAGCCAATCTAGCGGGAGGGCGGGGGAGACCCAGTACTTC

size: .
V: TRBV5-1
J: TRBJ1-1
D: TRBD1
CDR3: CASSQQVSGGFTEAFF
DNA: TGCGCCAGCAGCCAGCAGGTATCAGGGGGTTTCACTGAAGCTTTCTTT

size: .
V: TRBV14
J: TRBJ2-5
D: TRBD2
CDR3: CASSPRTSGSGLETQYF
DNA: TGTGCCAGCAGCCCCAGGACTAGCGGGAGTGGATTGGAGACCCAGTACTTC

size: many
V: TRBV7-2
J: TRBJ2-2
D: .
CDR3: CASSWDNSRVGELFF
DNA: TGTGCCAGCAGTTGGGACAACTCGAGAGTCGGGGAGCTGTTTTTT

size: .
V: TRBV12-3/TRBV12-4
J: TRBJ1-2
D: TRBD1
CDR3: CASSAGTGGGYTF
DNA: TGTGCCAGCAGTGCGGGAACAGGGGGCGGCTACACCTTC

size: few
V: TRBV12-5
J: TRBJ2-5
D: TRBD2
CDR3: CASASRLAGEETQYF
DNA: TGTGCTAGTGCCAGCCGACTAGCGGGAGAAGAGACCCAGTACTTC

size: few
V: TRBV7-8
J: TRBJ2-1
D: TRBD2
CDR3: CASSLGLAGGTSYNEQFF
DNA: TGTGCCAGCAGCCTAGGACTAGCGGGGGGGACTTCCTACAATGAGCAGTTCTTC

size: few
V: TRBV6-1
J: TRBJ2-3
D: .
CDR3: CASREGTQYNTQYF
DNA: TGTGCCAGCAGGGAAGGGACCCAGTATAATACGCAGTATTTT

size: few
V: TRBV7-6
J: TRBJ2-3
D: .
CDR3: CASSLLVAAGSTDTQYF
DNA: TGTGCCAGCAGCTTACTCGTAGCGGCCGGTAGCACAGATACGCAGTATTTT

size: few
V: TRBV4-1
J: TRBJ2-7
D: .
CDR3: CASSQPDAAYEQYF
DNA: TGCGCCAGCAGCCAGCCCGACGCCGCCTACGAGCAGTACTTC

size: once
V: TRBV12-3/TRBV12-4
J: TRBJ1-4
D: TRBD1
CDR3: CASSPNTGGNEKLFF
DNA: TGTGCCAGCAGTCCCAATACAGGGGGGAATGAAAAACTGTTTTTT

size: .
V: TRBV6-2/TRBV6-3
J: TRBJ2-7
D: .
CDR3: CASSYSTGRVSYEQYF
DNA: TGTGCCAGCAGTTACTCGACGGGAAGGGTCTCCTACGAGCAGTACTTC

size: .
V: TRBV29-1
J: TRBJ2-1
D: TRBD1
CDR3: CSVSGGRDEQFF
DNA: TGCAGCGTCTCAGGGGGCAGAGATGAGCAGTTCTTC

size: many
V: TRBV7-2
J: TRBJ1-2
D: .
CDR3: CASSLSTDGYTF
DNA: TGTGCCAGCAGCTTGAGTACAGATGGCTACACCTTC

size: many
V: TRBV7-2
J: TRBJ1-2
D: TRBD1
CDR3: CASSLAGGEQGYTF
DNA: TGTGCCAGCAGCTTAGCAGGGGGCGAACAAGGCTACACCTTC

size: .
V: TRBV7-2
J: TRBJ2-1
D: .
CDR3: CASRESRVRGEQFF
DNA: TGTGCCAGCAGGGAGTCGAGGGTACGGGGTGAGCAGTTCTTC

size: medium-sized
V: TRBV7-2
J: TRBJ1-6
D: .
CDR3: CASSLAGGDNSPLHF
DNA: TGTGCCAGCAGCTTAGCGGGTGGGGATAATTCACCCCTCCACTTT

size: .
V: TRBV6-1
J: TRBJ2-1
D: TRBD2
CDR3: CASSRSSGEFNEQFF
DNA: TGTGCCAGCAGTAGATCCAGCGGGGAATTCAATGAGCAGTTCTTC

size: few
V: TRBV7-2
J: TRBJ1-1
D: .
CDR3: CASSNRDLNTEAFF
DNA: TGTGCCAGCAGCAACCGGGACCTAAACACTGAAGCTTTCTTT

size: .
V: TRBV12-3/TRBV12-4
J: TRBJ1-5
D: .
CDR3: CASSKNSNQPQHF
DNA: TGTGCCAGCAGCAAGAATAGCAATCAGCCCCAGCATTTT

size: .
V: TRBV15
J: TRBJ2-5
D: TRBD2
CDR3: CATSRDLAGVKGSQYF
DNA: TGTGCCACCAGCAGAGATCTAGCGGGAGTTAAAGGTTCCCAGTACTTC

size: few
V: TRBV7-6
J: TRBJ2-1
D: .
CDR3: CASSLLLRGTLTESSYNEQFF
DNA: TGTGCCAGCAGCCTACTACTACGAGGAACTCTAACCGAAAGCTCCTACAATGAGCAGTTCTTC

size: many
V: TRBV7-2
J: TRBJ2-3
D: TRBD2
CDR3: CASSLSAGGWDTQYF
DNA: TGTGCCAGCAGCTTATCAGCGGGAGGCTGGGATACGCAGTATTTT

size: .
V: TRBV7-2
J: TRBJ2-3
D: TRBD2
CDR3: CASSFGTSGSGDTQYF
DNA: TGTGCCAGCAGCTTTGGGACTAGCGGGAGTGGAGATACGCAGTATTTT

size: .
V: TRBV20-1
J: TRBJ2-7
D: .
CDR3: CSAREGGSYEQYF
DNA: TGCAGTGCTCGTGAAGGGGGCTCCTACGAGCAGTACTTC

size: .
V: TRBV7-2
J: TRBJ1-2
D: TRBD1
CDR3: CASSFRGTGLGYGYTF
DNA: TGTGCCAGCAGCTTCCGCGGGACAGGGCTCGGCTATGGCTACACCTTC

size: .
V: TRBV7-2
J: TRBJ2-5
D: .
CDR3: CASSPYSMLQTQYF
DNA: TGTGCCAGCAGCCCCTACTCCATGCTACAGACCCAGTACTTC

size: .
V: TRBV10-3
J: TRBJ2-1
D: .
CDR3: CAITSNRASMENEQFF
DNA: TGTGCCATCACCTCCAACCGGGCATCGATGGAGAATGAGCAGTTCTTC

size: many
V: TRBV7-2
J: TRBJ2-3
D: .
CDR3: CASKTGPGSTDTQYF
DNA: TGTGCCAGCAAAACTGGGCCAGGGAGTACAGATACGCAGTATTTT

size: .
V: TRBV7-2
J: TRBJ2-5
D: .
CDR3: CASSWPANQETQYF
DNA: TGTGCCAGCAGCTGGCCCGCGAACCAAGAGACCCAGTACTTC

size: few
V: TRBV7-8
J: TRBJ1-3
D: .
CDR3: CASSLEWALTGNTIYF
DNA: TGTGCCAGCAGCTTAGAGTGGGCGCTTACTGGAAACACCATATATTTT

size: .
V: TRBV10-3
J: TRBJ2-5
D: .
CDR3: CAISESRETQYF
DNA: TGTGCCATCAGTGAGTCGCGAGAGACCCAGTACTTC

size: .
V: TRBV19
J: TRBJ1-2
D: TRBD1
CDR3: CASSIGRDRGGYTF
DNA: TGTGCCAGTAGTATTGGTAGGGACAGGGGAGGCTACACCTTC

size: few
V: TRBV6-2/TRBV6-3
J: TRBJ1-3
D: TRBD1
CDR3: CASSYSGTVDSGNTIYF
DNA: TGTGCCAGCAGTTACTCCGGGACAGTCGACTCTGGAAACACCATATATTTT

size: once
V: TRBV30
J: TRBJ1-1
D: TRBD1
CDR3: CAWSRQGGTEAFF
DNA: TGTGCCTGGAGCAGACAGGGGGGCACTGAAGCTTTCTTT

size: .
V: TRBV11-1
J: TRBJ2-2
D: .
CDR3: CASSTMPGSTGELFF
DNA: TGTGCCAGCAGCACCATGCCGGGTAGCACCGGGGAGCTGTTTTTT

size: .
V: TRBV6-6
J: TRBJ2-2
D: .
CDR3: CATCSGPGELFF
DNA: TGTGCCACCTGCTCGGGGCCCGGGGAGCTGTTTTTT

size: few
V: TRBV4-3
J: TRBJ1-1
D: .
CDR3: CASSQVQWGDTEAFF
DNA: TGCGCCAGCAGCCAAGTGCAGTGGGGGGACACTGAAGCTTTCTTT

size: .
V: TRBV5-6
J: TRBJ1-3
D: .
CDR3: CASTRQGMNTIYF
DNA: TGTGCCAGCACCCGGCAGGGCATGAACACCATATATTTT

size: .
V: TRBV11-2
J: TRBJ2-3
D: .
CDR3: CASTIGLREDTQYF
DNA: TGTGCCAGCACCATAGGGCTCCGGGAAGATACGCAGTATTTT

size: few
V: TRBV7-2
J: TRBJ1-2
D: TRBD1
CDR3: CASSLGQSYYGYTF
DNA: TGTGCCAGCAGCTTGGGACAGAGTTACTATGGCTACACCTTC

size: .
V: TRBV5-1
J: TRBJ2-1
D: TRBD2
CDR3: CASSLVAGGPGTYNEQFF
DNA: TGCGCCAGCAGCTTGGTCGCGGGAGGGCCCGGGACATACAATGAGCAGTTCTTC